What follows are 30 T cell receptor beta chains derived from one specimen sequenced in a study of blood T cell repertoires in COVID-19 (dated by TCRdb to the early 2020s). Libraries came from the immunoSEQ multiplex PCR assay. TCRdb retrieved this table from immuneACCESS and kept in-frame rearrangements only. Not all clones are present; in checked studies, unresolved V genes account for under half, and no reason is known for the remainder. The sample includes approximately 250,000 clones, with around 90% observed a single time. The ten largest clonotypes hold 2.5% to 4% of the sample. The sample comprised PBMCs or T cells enriched from blood (not recorded which). Receptors were obtained from a middle-aged woman who had been exposed to COVID-19.

This sequence joins TRBV7-2 and TRBJ1-2; the D is unclear. Trimming took off 1 base at V and 8 bases at J, with 11 bases between the two ends. In germline, CDR1 is SGHTA, CDR2 FQGNSA. This CDR3 has 13 residues. The DNA for the CDR3 is TGTGCCAGCAGCTTAGGAGGCCAGCTCGGCTACACCTTC. Translation gives CASSLGGQLGYTF.

V and J are TRBV5-1 and TRBJ2-7, with TRBD1 matching 9 bases. The CDR3 runs 15 residues. Per germline, CDR1 SGHRS and CDR2 YFSETQ. V was pared by 0 bases and J by 5 bases, with 6 bases of the junction left unmatched. The DNA for the CDR3 is TGCGCCAGCAGCTTGGTCGGGACAGGGTTCAACGAGCAGTACTTC. Protein: CASSLVGTGFNEQYF.

V and J are TRBV6-5 and TRBJ2-1; the match to TRBD2 covers 7 bases. This CDR3 region has 14 residues. Per germline, CDR1 MNHEY and CDR2 SVGAGI. V lost 6 bases, J lost 8 bases, and 10 bases stayed unmatched. The CDR3 DNA sequence: TGTGCCAGCAGGCCAGCGGGGCCCGGGGATGAGCAGTTCTTC. This sequence encodes CASRPAGPGDEQFF.

This rearrangement joins TRBV21-1 to TRBJ2-7; TRBD2 is the table's D call, not checked against the DNA. TRBV21-1 is an annotated pseudogene. There are 12 residues in the CDR3. The CDR3 is CASTLRSYEQYV. The DNA for the CDR3 is TGTGCCAGCACCCTCCGTTCCTACGAGCAGTACGTC.

V and J are TRBV3-1 (or the pseudogene TRBV3-2) and TRBJ2-2, with 8 positions matching TRBD2. CDR3 length equals 16 residues. Germline-derived CDR1 and CDR2 are LGHDT and YNNKEL (reference sequence). V trimming: 3 bases; J trimming: 1 base; junction bases outside the gene matches: 4. CDR3 amino acids: CASSHWTSRNTGELFF. The CDR3 DNA is TGTGCCAGCAGCCATTGGACTAGCAGGAACACCGGGGAGCTGTTTTTT.

V gene TRBV6-2 or TRBV6-3 combines with J gene TRBJ1-5, with no clear D. Germline assignment: CDR1 MNHEY and CDR2 SVGEGT. Deletions cut 4 bases from V and 0 bases from J, with 10 bases between. The CDR3 covers 15 residues. The CDR3 region has the DNA TGTGCCAGCAGTTCCTGGGAGGATAGCAATCAGCCCCAGCATTTT. As protein: CASSSWEDSNQPQHF.

The CDR3 spells CASSSLGGGTDTQYF. The DNA of the CDR3 is TGTGCCAGCAGCTCCCTAGGGGGAGGCACAGATACGCAGTATTTT. This rearrangement joins TRBV7-2 to TRBJ2-3; D might be TRBD1 (6 bases). The CDR3 contains 15 residues. V shed 4 bases and J shed 1 base, with 12 bases lying between them. In germline, CDR1 is SGHTA, CDR2 FQGNSA.

The chain is built from TRBV4-2 and TRBJ2-7; D unclear. Trimming stripped 0 bases from V and 0 bases from J, with 9 bases between. The CDR3 is made up of 15 amino acids. The germline V gene has CDR1 LGHNA and CDR2 YNFKEQ. CDR3 protein: CASSQDWAGSYEQYF. The CDR3, as DNA: TGTGCCAGCAGCCAAGATTGGGCAGGCTCCTACGAGCAGTACTTC.

This chain uses TRBV28 with TRBJ2-4, with 8 positions matching TRBD2. This CDR3 region has 15 residues. J was trimmed by 0 bases and V by 6 bases; bases with no gene match: 4. Germline assignment: CDR1 MDHEN and CDR2 SYDVKM. CDR3: CASSHGGVAKNIQYF. DNA for the CDR3: TGTGCCAGCAGCCACGGGGGGGTAGCCAAAAACATTCAGTACTTC. Full variable domain (missing parts from reference TRBV28 and TRBJ2-4): DVKVTQSSRYLVKRTGEKVFLECVQDMDHENMFWYRQDPGLGLRLIYFSYDVKMKEKGDIPEGYSVSREKKERFSLILESASTNQTSMYLCASSHGGVAKNIQYFGAGTRLSVL.

Only one count was recorded for this clone. V and J are TRBV2 and TRBJ2-5; 8 nucleotides align to TRBD2. The CDR3 totals 16 residues. J lost 2 bases, V lost 9 bases, and 14 bases had no gene match. Germline assignment: CDR1 SNHLY and CDR2 FYNNEI. The chain's CDR3 is CARGGSGATPQETQYF. For the CDR3, the DNA is TGTGCCAGGGGGGGTAGCGGGGCCACTCCTCAAGAGACCCAGTACTTC. The whole variable domain, filled in from reference TRBV2 and TRBJ2-5, reads EPEVTQTPSHQVTQMGQEVILRCVPISNHLYFYWYRQILGQKVEFLVSFYNNEISEKSEIFDDQFSVERPDGSNFTLKIRSTKLEDSAMYFCARGGSGATPQETQYFGPGTRLLVL.

J is TRBJ2-1 and V is TRBV27; TRBD1 agrees at 7 bases. Looked up from germline, CDR1 is MNHEY and CDR2 is SMNVEV (reference sequence). Trimming took 7 bases from V and 3 from J; bases not matched to a gene: 12. This CDR3 contains 16 residues. The CDR3 sequence is CASIGDGTVGYNEQFF. Here the CDR3 DNA reads TGTGCCAGCATTGGGGACGGGACAGTCGGCTACAATGAGCAGTTCTTC.

The table lists this clone with a count of one. This chain uses TRBV6-5 with TRBJ1-2; possibly TRBD1 for D (5 bases). CDR3 length: 14 amino acids. CDR1 is MNHEY, CDR2 SVGAGI, per germline. V shed 7 bases and J shed 2 bases, with 14 bases lying between them. The CDR3: CASTTGGSNYGYTF. CDR3 bases: TGTGCCAGCACGACGGGGGGTTCCAACTATGGCTACACCTTC.

The CDR3 bases are TGTGCCAGCAGTCAGGGGCAACTCTCCTACGAGCAGTACGTC. This encodes CASSQGQLSYEQYV. The chain recombines TRBV7-8 with TRBJ2-7; TRBD1 is a possible D gene (6 bases). Germline V gene data show CDR1 as SGHVS and CDR2 as FQNEAQ. This CDR3 spans 14 amino acids. V was trimmed by 6 bases and J by 0 bases, leaving 12 bases between them.

This clone was found a few times. This chain connects TRBV4-2 to TRBJ2-4; tentatively, D is TRBD2 (6 bases). This CDR3 has 16 residues. The germline V and J ends were trimmed by 4 bases and 5 bases, with 18 bases remaining between them. The germline gives CDR1 LGHNA, CDR2 YNFKEQ. CDR3 loop: CASSLGRGGRENIQYF. CDR3 nucleotides: TGTGCCAGCAGCCTCGGCAGAGGAGGGAGAGAAAACATTCAGTACTTC.

V gene TRBV2 combines with J gene TRBJ1-1; D call uncertain. This CDR3 contains 13 residues. Deletions cut 5 bases from V and 0 bases from J, with 7 bases between. Germline lookup yields CDR1 SNHLY and CDR2 FYNNEI. The CDR3 sequence is CASSFSVNTEAFF. The CDR3 DNA reads as TGTGCCAGCAGTTTCTCAGTGAACACTGAAGCTTTCTTT. The full variable domain, rest sourced from reference TRBV2 and TRBJ1-1, is EPEVTQTPSHQVTQMGQEVILRCVPISNHLYFYWYRQILGQKVEFLVSFYNNEISEKSEIFDDQFSVERPDGSNFTLKIRSTKLEDSAMYFCASSFSVNTEAFFGQGTRLTVV.

This clone has a single count. Mismatch with germline at one junction end may stem from a read error. The chain combines TRBV5-1 with TRBJ2-5; D not certain. Germline loops: CDR1 SGHRS, CDR2 YFSETQ. The CDR3 totals 14 residues. CDR3 region: CASSLPDLQETQYF. CDR3 sequence (DNA): TGTGCCAGCAGCTTGCCCGACTTACAAGAGACCCAGTACTTC.

The chain combines TRBV28 with TRBJ2-4; perhaps TRBD1 as D (5 bases). The CDR3 has 15 amino acids. With 6 bases removed from V and 10 bases from J, the gap between germline ends came to 22 bases. CDR1 MDHEN and CDR2 SYDVKM come from the germline V gene. The CDR3 DNA follows: TGTGCCAGCAGCCCCTTGGCCAGAAGGGGTAATATTCAGTACTTC. This translates into CASSPLARRGNIQYF. Filled out from reference TRBV28 and TRBJ2-4, the complete variable domain reads DVKVTQSSRYLVKRTGEKVFLECVQDMDHENMFWYRQDPGLGLRLIYFSYDVKMKEKGDIPEGYSVSREKKERFSLILESASTNQTSMYLCASSPLARRGNIQYFGAGTRLSVL.

This sequence joins TRBV5-1 and TRBJ1-3; no clear D gene. Between the trimmed V and J ends, which lost 1 base and 0 bases, there was a span of 11 bases. Germline-derived CDR1 and CDR2 are SGHRS and YFSETQ. The CDR3 has 16 residues. CDR3 protein: CASSLTVPSSGNTIYF. The CDR3 DNA reads as TGCGCCAGCAGCTTGACGGTTCCTAGCTCTGGAAACACCATATATTTT.

The chain is built from TRBV20-1 and TRBJ2-3; 8 positions match TRBD1. The trim removed 3 bases at V and 1 base at J, leaving 6 bases unmatched. From germline, CDR1 is DFQATT and CDR2 SNEGSKA (reference sequence). The length of the CDR3 is 15 residues. CDR3: CSASTEGQGTDTQYF. Here the CDR3 DNA reads TGCAGTGCTAGTACGGAGGGACAGGGCACAGATACGCAGTATTTT.

The chain is built from TRBV7-2 and TRBJ2-4; no clear D gene. With 5 bases removed from V and 0 bases from J, the gap between germline ends came to 14 bases. The CDR3 loop spans 16 amino acids. CDR1 is SGHTA and CDR2 is FQGNSA in the germline V gene. The CDR3 region is CASSPGWRLAKNIQYF. The CDR3 DNA sequence: TGTGCCAGCAGCCCCGGGTGGCGACTAGCCAAAAACATTCAGTACTTC.

This chain joins TRBV3-1 (or the pseudogene TRBV3-2) and TRBJ2-5, with D perhaps TRBD2 (5 bases). CDR1 and CDR2 from the germline V gene are LGHDT and YNNKEL (reference sequence). This CDR3 comprises 19 residues. Trimming took off 0 bases at V and 5 bases at J, with 25 bases between the two ends. The CDR3 loop is CASSQEGHWAGGQIETQYF. The CDR3 nucleotides read TGTGCCAGCAGCCAAGAGGGCCATTGGGCGGGTGGGCAAATTGAGACCCAGTACTTC.

The chain recombines TRBV7-9 with TRBJ1-3; tentative D call: TRBD1 (5 bases). CDR1 SEHNR and CDR2 FQNEAQ come from the germline V gene (reference sequence). The germline V and J ends were trimmed by 3 bases and 3 bases, with 15 bases remaining between them. The CDR3 is 16 residues long. The CDR3 loop reads CASSLTIGGDGNTIYF. CDR3 nucleotides: TGTGCCAGCAGCTTGACAATAGGAGGGGATGGAAACACCATATATTTT.

The chain recombines TRBV28 with TRBJ2-1; TRBD2 matches 7 bases. CDR3 length: 13 amino acids. V lost 5 bases to trimming and J lost 9 bases; unmatched junction nucleotides: 7. Germline V gives CDR1 MDHEN, CDR2 SYDVKM. The CDR3 is CASSRGLIGEQFF. Written as DNA, the CDR3 is TGTGCCAGCAGTCGGGGACTAATCGGTGAGCAGTTCTTC. Full variable domain (remainder filled in from reference TRBV28 and TRBJ2-1): DVKVTQSSRYLVKRTGEKVFLECVQDMDHENMFWYRQDPGLGLRLIYFSYDVKMKEKGDIPEGYSVSREKKERFSLILESASTNQTSMYLCASSRGLIGEQFFGPGTRLTVL.

This chain links TRBV2 with TRBJ2-2; 10 bases agree with TRBD1. In germline, CDR1 is SNHLY, CDR2 FYNNEI. V lost 7 bases and J lost 0; bases outside the gene matches: 2. This CDR3 comprises 15 residues. In DNA, the CDR3 is TGTGCCAGCATCGGACAGGGGGCGAACACCGGGGAGCTGTTTTTT. Translation gives CASIGQGANTGELFF.

J is TRBJ2-7 and V is TRBV5-1; tentative D call: TRBD1 (6 bases). Germline V lookup: CDR1 SGHRS, CDR2 YFSETQ. Trimming removed 0 bases at V and 5 bases at J, with 12 bases between. The CDR3 covers 14 residues. Here the CDR3 DNA reads TGCGCCAGCAGCTTGGGGCAGGGGAGAAACGAGCAGTACTTC. The encoded protein is CASSLGQGRNEQYF.

J is TRBJ2-3 and V is TRBV7-2, with TRBD1 matching 10 bases. Trimming cost V 6 bases and J 1 base; bases outside gene matches: 4. The CDR3 covers 15 residues. Germline V lookup: CDR1 SGHTA, CDR2 FQGNSA. The CDR3: CASSRQGARTDTQYF. The CDR3 DNA follows: TGTGCCAGCAGTAGACAGGGGGCCCGCACAGATACGCAGTATTTT.

The rearrangement joins TRBV9 to TRBJ2-1, with 11 bases lining up with TRBD2. V lost 5 bases, J lost 5 bases, and 9 bases stayed unmatched. The CDR3 consists of 16 residues. From germline, CDR1 is SGDLS and CDR2 YYNGEE. The CDR3 coding sequence is TGTGCCAGCAGGCCGCCGGGGACTAGCGGTAACAATGAGCAGTTCTTC. Protein product: CASRPPGTSGNNEQFF. The whole variable domain, filled in from reference TRBV9 and TRBJ2-1, reads DSGVTQTPKHLITATGQRVTLRCSPRSGDLSVYWYQQSLDQGLQFLIQYYNGEERAKGNILERFSAQQFPDLHSELNLSSLELGDSALYFCASRPPGTSGNNEQFFGPGTRLTVL.

This clone was picked up a small number of times. Here the CDR3 reads CASSESGRNEQFF. CDR3 nucleotide sequence: TGTGCCAGCAGTGAATCTGGGAGGAATGAGCAGTTCTTC. This rearrangement joins TRBV25-1 to TRBJ2-1, with D possibly TRBD2 on 6 matching bases. Germline values: CDR1 MGHDK, CDR2 SYGVNS. The V end was cut by 1 base, the J end by 7 bases, with 8 bases between. The length of the CDR3 is 13 residues.

The chain's CDR3 is CASSVGTHGDQPQHF. Written as DNA, the CDR3 is TGTGCCAGCAGCGTAGGGACCCACGGGGATCAGCCCCAGCATTTT. The chain carries TRBV9 and TRBJ1-5; no definite D call. The CDR3 has 15 amino acids. V was cut by 0 bases and J by 5 bases, with 12 bases left in between. Per germline, CDR1 SGDLS and CDR2 YYNGEE.

V gene TRBV2 combines with J gene TRBJ2-2; 8 nucleotides match TRBD1. From germline, CDR1 is SNHLY and CDR2 FYNNEI. Losses at the gene ends were 7 bases for V and 4 bases for J; bases not matched to a gene: 8. The CDR3 contains 15 residues. CDR3 amino acids: CASTDRGEATGELFF. The CDR3 DNA reads as TGTGCCAGCACCGACAGGGGAGAGGCCACCGGGGAGCTGTTTTTT.